This section outlines one TCR beta chain sequence together with its context. Its cognate antigen is unknown. CDR3 size: 15 residues. Trimming removed 6 bases from V and 5 bases from J, with 22 bases in between. The germline V gene encodes CDR1 GTSNPN and CDR2 SVGIG (reference sequence). PCR involved 60 Vbeta and 13 Jbeta primers. TCRdb keeps only in-frame clones here, not all; method: immunoSEQ multiplex PCR. Found here are about 130,000 clones, roughly 80% of them singletons; the top ten hold 2% to 2.5%. This record belongs to a study of cytomegalovirus exposure and HLA in healthy donors. The wider study: HLA-typed donors were the source of approximately 85 million unique TCRs, which an early data release held. Whole-study findings and limits: An analysis done earlier found most TCR beta V segments productive about 90% or about 30% of the time. Differences between HLA loci emerged in a later analysis of TCR association rates, with DRB1 most and HLA-C fewest.

The receptor was derived from a woman aged 40 to 50 in good health and CMV-seropositive. V is TRBV30 and J is TRBJ1-2; TRBD1 is a possible D gene (6 bases). The sample taken for sequencing was PBMCs. The CDR3 nucleotides read TGTGCCTGCTCTGCCTCGGTGACCCAGGGGTATGGCTACACCTTC. Amino acid sequence: CACSASVTQGYGYTF.